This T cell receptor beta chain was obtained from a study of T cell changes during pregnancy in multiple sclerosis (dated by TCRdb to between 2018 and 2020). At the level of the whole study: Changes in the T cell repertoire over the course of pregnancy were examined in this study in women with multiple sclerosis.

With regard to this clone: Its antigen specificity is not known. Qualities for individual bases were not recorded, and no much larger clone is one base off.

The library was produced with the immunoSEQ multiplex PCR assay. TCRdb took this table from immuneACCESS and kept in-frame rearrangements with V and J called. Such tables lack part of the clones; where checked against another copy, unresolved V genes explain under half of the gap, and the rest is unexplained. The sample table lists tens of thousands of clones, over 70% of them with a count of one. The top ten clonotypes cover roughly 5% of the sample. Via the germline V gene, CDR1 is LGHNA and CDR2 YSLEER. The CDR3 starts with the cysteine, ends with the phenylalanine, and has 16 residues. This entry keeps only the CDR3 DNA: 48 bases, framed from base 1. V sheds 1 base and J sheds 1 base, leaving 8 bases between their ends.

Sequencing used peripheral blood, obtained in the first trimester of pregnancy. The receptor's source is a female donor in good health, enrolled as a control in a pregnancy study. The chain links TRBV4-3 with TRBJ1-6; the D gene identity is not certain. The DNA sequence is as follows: TGCGCCAGCAGCCAAGGGGCGGGGTCCTATAATTCACCCCTCCACTTT. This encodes CASSQGAGSYNSPLHF.